The 3 T cell receptor beta chains listed next were all sequenced from one sample in a study of shared clonotypes between healthy human individuals. Terminally differentiated effector memory CD45RA+ cells were left out of the naive CD8 fraction, which was CD45RO-negative and positively selected for CCR7. Clones were sequenced by immunoSEQ multiplex PCR, and TCRdb holds only the in-frame ones, with some missing. The repertoire includes about 800,000 clones, roughly 96% of them detected once, and less than 0.25% sits in the top ten. Material: naive CD8+ T cells sorted from blood. Source of these receptors: a man aged 25 to 40 in good health.

J is TRBJ2-1 and V is TRBV4-1, with 8 bases fitting TRBD2. Trimming took 1 base from V and 3 from J; bases not matched to a gene: 5. The length of the CDR3 is 16 residues. Germline CDR1 reads MGHRA; CDR2 reads YSYEKL. In nucleotides, the CDR3 is TGCGCCAGCAGCCAAGCCAATAGCGGGATCTACAATGAGCAGTTCTTC. It translates to CASSQANSGIYNEQFF.

V usage is TRBV7-9 and J usage is TRBJ2-1; TRBD2 is a possible D gene (5 bases). The CDR3 extends over 13 amino acids. In germline, CDR1 is SEHNR, CDR2 FQNEAQ (reference sequence). Trimming cost V 11 bases and J 4 bases, with 15 bases left between them. CDR3 region: CASTIGLYNEQFF. CDR3 sequence (DNA): TGTGCCTCTACCATCGGACTTTACAATGAGCAGTTCTTC.

V usage is TRBV6-5 and J usage is TRBJ1-1, with D unclear. Trimming took off 0 bases at V and 5 bases at J, with 7 bases between the two ends. CDR1 and CDR2 from the germline V gene are MNHEY and SVGAGI. This CDR3 has 13 amino acids. The CDR3 loop is CASSYSMGTEAFF. The CDR3 nucleotides read TGTGCCAGCAGTTACTCTATGGGGACTGAAGCTTTCTTT.